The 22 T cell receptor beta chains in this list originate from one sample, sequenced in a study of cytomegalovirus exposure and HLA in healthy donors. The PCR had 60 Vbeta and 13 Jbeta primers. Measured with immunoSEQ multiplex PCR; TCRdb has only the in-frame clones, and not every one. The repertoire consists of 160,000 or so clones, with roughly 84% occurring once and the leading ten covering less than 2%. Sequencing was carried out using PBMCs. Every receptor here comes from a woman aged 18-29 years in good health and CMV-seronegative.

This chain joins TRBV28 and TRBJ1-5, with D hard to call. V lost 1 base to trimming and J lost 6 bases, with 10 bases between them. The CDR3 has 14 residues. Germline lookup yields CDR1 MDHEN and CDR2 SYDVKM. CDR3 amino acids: CASSLSRERQPQHF. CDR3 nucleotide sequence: TGTGCCAGCAGTTTATCTAGGGAGCGTCAGCCCCAGCATTTT.

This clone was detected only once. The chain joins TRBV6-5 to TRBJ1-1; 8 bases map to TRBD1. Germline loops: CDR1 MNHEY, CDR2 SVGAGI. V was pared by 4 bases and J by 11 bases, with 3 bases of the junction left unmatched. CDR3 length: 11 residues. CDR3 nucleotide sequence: TGTGCCAGCAGTTCACAGGGGGTCGCTTTCTTT. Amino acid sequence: CASSSQGVAFF.

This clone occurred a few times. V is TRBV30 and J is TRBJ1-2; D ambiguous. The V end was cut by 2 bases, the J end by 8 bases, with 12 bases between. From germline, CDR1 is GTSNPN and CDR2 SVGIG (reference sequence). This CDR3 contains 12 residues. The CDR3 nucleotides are TGTGCCTGGAGTTTACAATCTCGCGGCTACACCTTC. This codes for CAWSLQSRGYTF.

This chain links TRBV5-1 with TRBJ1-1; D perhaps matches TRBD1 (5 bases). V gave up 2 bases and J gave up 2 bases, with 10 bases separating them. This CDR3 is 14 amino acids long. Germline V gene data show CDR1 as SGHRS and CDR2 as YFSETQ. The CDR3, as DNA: TGCGCCAGCAGCTTCTCGGGGGGTAACACTGAAGCTTTCTTT. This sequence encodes CASSFSGGNTEAFF.

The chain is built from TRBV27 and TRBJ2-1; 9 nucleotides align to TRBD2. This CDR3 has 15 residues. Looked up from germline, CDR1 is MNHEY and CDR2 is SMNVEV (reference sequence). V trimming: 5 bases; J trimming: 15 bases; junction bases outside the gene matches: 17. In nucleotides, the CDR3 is TGTGCCAGCAGTCACCTCCCTTCCGCGGGGGGGTCGATGTTCTTC. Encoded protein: CASSHLPSAGGSMFF.

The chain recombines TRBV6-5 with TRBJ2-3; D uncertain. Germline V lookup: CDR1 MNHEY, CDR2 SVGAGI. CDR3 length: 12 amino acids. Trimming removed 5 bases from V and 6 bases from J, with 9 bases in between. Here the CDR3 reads CASSPSGDTQYF. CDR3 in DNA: TGTGCCAGCAGTCCGTCGGGTGATACGCAGTATTTT.

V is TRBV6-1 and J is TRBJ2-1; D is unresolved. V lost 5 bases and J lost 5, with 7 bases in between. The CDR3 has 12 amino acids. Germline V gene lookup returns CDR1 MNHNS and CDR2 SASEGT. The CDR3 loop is CASSSANNEQFF. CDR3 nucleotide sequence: TGTGCCAGCAGTTCTGCGAACAATGAGCAGTTCTTC.

CDR3 nucleotides: TGTGCCATCCAGGACAGGGTCTCCACTGAAGCTTTCTTT. This gives the protein CAIQDRVSTEAFF. The chain combines TRBV2 with TRBJ1-1, with 8 nucleotides matching TRBD1. This CDR3 has 13 residues. From germline, CDR1 is SNHLY and CDR2 FYNNEI. Germline trimming cut 10 bases from V and 4 bases from J; bases unmatched to any gene: 8.

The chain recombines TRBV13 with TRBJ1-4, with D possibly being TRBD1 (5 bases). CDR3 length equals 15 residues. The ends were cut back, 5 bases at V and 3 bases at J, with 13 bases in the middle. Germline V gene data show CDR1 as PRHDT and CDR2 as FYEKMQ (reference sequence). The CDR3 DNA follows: TGTGCCAGCAGCCTTCCAGGGCTAGCTAATGAAAAACTGTTTTTT. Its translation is CASSLPGLANEKLFF.

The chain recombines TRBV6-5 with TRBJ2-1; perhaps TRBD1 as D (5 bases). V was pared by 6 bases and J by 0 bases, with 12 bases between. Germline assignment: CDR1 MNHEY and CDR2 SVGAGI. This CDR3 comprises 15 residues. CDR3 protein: CASSSDRSSYNEQFF. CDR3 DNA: TGTGCCAGCAGCTCAGACAGAAGCTCCTACAATGAGCAGTTCTTC.

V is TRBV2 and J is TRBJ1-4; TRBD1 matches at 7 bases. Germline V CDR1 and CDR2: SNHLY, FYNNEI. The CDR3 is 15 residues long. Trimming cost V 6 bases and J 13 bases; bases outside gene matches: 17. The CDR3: CASSPVDRLSGRLFF. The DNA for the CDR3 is TGTGCCAGCAGCCCCGTGGACAGGTTGTCTGGGCGACTGTTTTTT.

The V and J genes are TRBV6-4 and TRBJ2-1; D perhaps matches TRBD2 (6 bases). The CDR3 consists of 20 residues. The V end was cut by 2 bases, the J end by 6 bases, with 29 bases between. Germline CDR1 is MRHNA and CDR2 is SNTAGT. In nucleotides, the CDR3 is TGTGCCAGCAGTGACGCGGAACTAGCTTGGTGGGGCACACACGGCAATGAGCAGTTCTTC. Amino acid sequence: CASSDAELAWWGTHGNEQFF.

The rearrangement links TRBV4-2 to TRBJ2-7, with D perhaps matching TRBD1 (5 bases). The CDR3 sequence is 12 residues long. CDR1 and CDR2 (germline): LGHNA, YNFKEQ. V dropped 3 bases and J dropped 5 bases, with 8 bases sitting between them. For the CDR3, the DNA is TGTGCCAGCAGCCAGGACATTAACGAGCAGTACTTC. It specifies CASSQDINEQYF.

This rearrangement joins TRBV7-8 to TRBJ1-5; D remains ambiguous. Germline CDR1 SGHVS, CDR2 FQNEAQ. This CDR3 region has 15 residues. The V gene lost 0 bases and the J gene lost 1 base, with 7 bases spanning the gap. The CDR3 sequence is CASSLALASNQPQHF. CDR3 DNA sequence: TGTGCCAGCAGCTTAGCGCTTGCGAGCAATCAGCCCCAGCATTTT.

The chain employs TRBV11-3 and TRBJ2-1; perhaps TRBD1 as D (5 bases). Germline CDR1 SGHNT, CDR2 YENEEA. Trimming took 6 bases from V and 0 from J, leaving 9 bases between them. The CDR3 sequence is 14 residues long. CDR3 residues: CASRADSSYNEQFF. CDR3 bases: TGTGCCAGCAGGGCCGACAGCTCCTACAATGAGCAGTTCTTC.

For the CDR3, the DNA is TGTGCCAGCAGCAGGAGGACTAGCGGTTACGAGCAGTACTTC. Translating it yields CASSRRTSGYEQYF. The chain links TRBV6-5 to TRBJ2-7; 10 nucleotides align to TRBD2. J was trimmed by 4 bases and V by 6 bases; bases with no gene match: 6. There are 14 residues in the CDR3. The germline V gene encodes CDR1 MNHEY and CDR2 SVGAGI.

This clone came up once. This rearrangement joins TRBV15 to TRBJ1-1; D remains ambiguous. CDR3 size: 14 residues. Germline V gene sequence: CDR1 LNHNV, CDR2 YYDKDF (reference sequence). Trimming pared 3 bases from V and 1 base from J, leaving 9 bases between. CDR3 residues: CATSSGGANTEAFF. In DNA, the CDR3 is TGTGCCACCAGCAGCGGCGGAGCGAACACTGAAGCTTTCTTT.

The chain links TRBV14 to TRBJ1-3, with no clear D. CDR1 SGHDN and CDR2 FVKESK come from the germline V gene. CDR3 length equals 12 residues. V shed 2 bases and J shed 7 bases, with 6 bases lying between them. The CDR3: CASSQPGNTIYF. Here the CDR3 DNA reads TGTGCCAGCAGCCAACCAGGCAACACCATATATTTT.

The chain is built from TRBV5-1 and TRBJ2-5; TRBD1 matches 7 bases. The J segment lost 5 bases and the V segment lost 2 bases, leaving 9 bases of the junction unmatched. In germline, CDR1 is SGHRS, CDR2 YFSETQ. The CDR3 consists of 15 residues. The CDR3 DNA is TGCGCCAGCAGCTTAGAGCAGGGGGTAATGGAGACCCAGTACTTC. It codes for CASSLEQGVMETQYF. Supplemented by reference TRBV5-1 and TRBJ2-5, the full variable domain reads KAGVTQTPRYLIKTRGQQVTLSCSPISGHRSVSWYQQTPGQGLQFLFEYFSETQRNKGNFPGRFSGRQFSNSRSEMNVSTLELGDSALYLCASSLEQGVMETQYFGPGTRLLVL.

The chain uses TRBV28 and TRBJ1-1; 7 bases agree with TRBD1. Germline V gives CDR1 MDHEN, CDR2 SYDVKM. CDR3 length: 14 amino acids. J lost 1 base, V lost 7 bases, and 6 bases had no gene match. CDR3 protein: CASTLGQRNTEAFF. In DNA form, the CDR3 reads TGTGCCAGCACCTTGGGACAGAGGAACACTGAAGCTTTCTTT.

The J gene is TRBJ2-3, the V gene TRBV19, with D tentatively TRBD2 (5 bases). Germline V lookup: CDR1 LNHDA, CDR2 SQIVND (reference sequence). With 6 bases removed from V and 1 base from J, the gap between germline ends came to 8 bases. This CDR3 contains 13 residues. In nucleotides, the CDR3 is TGTGCCAGTAGGGTCGGGGGCACAGATACGCAGTATTTT. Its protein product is CASRVGGTDTQYF.

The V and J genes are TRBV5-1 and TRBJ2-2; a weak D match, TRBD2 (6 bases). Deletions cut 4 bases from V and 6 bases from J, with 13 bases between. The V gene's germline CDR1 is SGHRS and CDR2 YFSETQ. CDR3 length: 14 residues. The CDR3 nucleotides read TGCGCCAGCAGCCCGGTGGTAGCGGCCGGGGAGCTGTTTTTT. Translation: CASSPVVAAGELFF.